This T cell receptor beta chain appears in the sequencing data of a study of cytomegalovirus exposure and HLA in healthy donors. As for the study in general: Of 300 to 500 genotyped donors, 65% to 85% clustered with self-reported Caucasian donors.

There are 13 residues in the CDR3. Germline CDR1 reads SGHTA; CDR2 reads FQGNSA. Trimming took off 5 bases at V and 2 bases at J, with 8 bases between the two ends. 13 Jbeta primers and 60 Vbeta primers were used for the PCR. Assay used: immunoSEQ multiplex PCR; TCRdb lists only in-frame clones, some missing. Of around 220,000 clones listed, 65% to 80% are singletons. Of note for this clone: Its antigen remains unidentified.

Study outcomes and limitations: The authors considered a cluster of highly shared sequence variants likely to be a sequencing artifact. As was reported, the HLA-A and HLA-B alleles of most subjects were accurately predicted from TCR beta sequences.

This chain uses TRBV7-2 with TRBJ2-3; D remains unclear. The sequence derives from a man between 40 and 49 years old in good health and CMV-seronegative. Sequenced sample: PBMCs. The CDR3 DNA sequence: TGTGCCAGCAGCCCCCGAGTCACAGATACGCAGTATTTT. Residues: CASSPRVTDTQYF.